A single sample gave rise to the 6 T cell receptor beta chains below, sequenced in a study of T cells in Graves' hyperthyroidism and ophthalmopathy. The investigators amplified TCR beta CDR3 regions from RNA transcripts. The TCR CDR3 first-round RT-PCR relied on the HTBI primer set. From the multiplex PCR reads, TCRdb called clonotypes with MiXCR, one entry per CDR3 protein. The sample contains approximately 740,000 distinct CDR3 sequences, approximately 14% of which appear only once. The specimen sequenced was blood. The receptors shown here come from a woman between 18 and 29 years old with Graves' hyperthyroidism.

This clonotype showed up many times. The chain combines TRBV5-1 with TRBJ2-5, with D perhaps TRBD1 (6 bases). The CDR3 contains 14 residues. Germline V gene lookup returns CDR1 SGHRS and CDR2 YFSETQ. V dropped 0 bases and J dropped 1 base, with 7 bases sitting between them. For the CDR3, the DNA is TGCGCCAGCAGCTTGGAGACAGGCCAAGAGACCCAGTACTTC. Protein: CASSLETGQETQYF.

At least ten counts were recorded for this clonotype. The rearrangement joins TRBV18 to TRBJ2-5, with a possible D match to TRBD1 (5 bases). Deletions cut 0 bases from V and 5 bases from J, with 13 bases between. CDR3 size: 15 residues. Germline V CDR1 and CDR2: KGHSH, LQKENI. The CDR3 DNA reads TGTGCCAGCTCACCACCGAATCCAGGGTCGGAGACCCAGTACTTC. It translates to CASSPPNPGSETQYF. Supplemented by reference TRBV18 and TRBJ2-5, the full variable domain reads NAGVMQNPRHLVRRRGQEARLRCSPMKGHSHVYWYRQLPEEGLKFMVYLQKENIIDESGMPKERFSAEFPKEGPSILRIQQVVRGDSAAYFCASSPPNPGSETQYFGPGTRLLVL.

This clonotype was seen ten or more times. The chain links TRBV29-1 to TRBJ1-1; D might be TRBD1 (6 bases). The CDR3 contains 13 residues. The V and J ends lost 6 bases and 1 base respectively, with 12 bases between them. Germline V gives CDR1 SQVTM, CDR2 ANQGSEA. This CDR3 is CSVRWDTNTEAFF. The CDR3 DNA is TGCAGCGTCCGGTGGGACACGAACACTGAAGCTTTCTTT. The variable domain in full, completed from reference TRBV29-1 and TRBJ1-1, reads SAVISQKPSRDICQRGTSLTIQCQVDSQVTMMFWYRQQPGQSLTLIATANQGSEATYESGFVIDKFPISRPNLTFSTLTVSNMSPEDSSIYLCSVRWDTNTEAFFGQGTRLTVV.

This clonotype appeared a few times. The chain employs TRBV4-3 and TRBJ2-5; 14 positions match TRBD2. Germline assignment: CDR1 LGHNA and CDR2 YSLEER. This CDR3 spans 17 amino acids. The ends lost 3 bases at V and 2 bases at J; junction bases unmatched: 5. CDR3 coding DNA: TGCGCCAGCAGCCAGGGGACTAGCGGGAGTGGGCAAGAGACCCAGTACTTC. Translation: CASSQGTSGSGQETQYF.

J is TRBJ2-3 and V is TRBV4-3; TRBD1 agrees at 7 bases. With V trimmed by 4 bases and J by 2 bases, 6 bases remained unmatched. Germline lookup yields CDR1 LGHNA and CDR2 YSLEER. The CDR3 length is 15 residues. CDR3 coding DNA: TGCGCCAGCAGCCTCCGGGACAGTACCACAGATACGCAGTATTTT. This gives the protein CASSLRDSTTDTQYF.

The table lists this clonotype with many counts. The CDR3 DNA reads as TGTGCCAGCAGTTTTGAACTAGTCTACAATGAGCAGTTCTTC. It yields the protein CASSFELVYNEQFF. J is TRBJ2-1 and V is TRBV12-3 or TRBV12-4, with D perhaps TRBD2 (5 bases). The CDR3 runs to 14 residues. The V gene lost 3 bases and the J gene lost 3 bases, with 9 bases spanning the gap.